This TCR beta chain was captured in a study of cytomegalovirus exposure and HLA in healthy donors (TCRdb year 2017). Background on the whole study: In an earlier analysis of under 750 of the donors, under 300 Gb of sequence data and 120 million or so unique TCR beta sequences from about 190 million T cells were reported. Of the 300 to 500 genotyped donors, roughly 76% were placed in the genetic ancestry cluster associated with self-reported Caucasian donors. High-throughput TCR immunosequencing, statistical association of individual TCRs with disease status, and machine learning were combined to predict cytomegalovirus infection status. Donor age, sex, ethnicity and CMV serostatus were compiled together with the repertoire data. All discovery cohort repertoires had been generated using a single sequencing platform. The T cell repertoires of under 700 subjects were profiled by immunosequencing and related to cytomegalovirus serostatus. Rather than drawing on any new phenotypic data, the later analysis identified candidate immune exposures from TCR beta sequences and the way those sequences occurred across donors. Besides the first cohort of hundreds of subjects, a separate validation cohort made up of 120 different subjects was used. The study was designed to test whether signatures of past pathogen exposure could be identified by cataloging public T cell receptors. A later genetic analysis used genome-wide SNP genotypes for about 65% of the 666 donors, treating that subset as a discovery cohort. Class I and class II HLA loci were covered by the typing at four-digit resolution. Four or five DR-DQ haplotypes were handled as single units for association and clustering, since linkage in the cohort was strong. An early release that covered about 640 HLA-typed donors contained about 300 gigabases of sequencing data and tens of millions of unique TCR sequences. Across approximately 400 genotyped donors of the cohort, an average of about 250,000 unique TCR beta nucleotide sequences per donor were sequenced, and roughly 17% of those sequences were non-productive. In a later analysis, previously published TCR beta repertoires from roughly 710 donors were re-analyzed and high-resolution HLA genotyping was added so that TCR occurrence patterns could be studied. Typing coverage differed by locus: A, B, C, DRB1 and DQB1 were typed in about 620-640 donors, DQA1 in roughly 500, DPA1 in around 580, and DPB1 in 472. To decide whether each TCR beta V gene segment behaved as functional or pseudogenic, an earlier analysis of fewer than 750 of the donors relied on high-throughput TCR beta sequencing.

In total, 666 healthy bone marrow donors made up the cohort. At the time of sampling, every cohort member was nominally healthy, though immune exposures that went unrecorded were likely present. The donor tested CMV seropositive, placing the donor among the 289 seropositive members of the cohort. A peripheral blood sample was provided by each donor, and peripheral blood mononuclear cells were used for TCR beta sequencing. The Qiagen DNeasy Blood Extraction Kit was used to extract genomic DNA from the blood cell samples. The method behind the library was the immunoSEQ multiplex PCR assay. The multiplex PCR relied on a mix of 60 forward primers for TCR Vbeta segments and 13 reverse primers for TCR Jbeta segments. A multiplex PCR assay on genomic DNA amplified the CDR3 region of rearranged TCR beta genes. On the Illumina HiSeq System, the amplified TCR beta libraries were sequenced as 87-base-pair reads. On the study's bioinformatics: In a later analysis, tens of millions of unique TCR beta chains were counted across the approximately 640 repertoires, and roughly 11 million of these chains were shared by at least two donors. To remove PCR and sequencing errors, raw reads were error-corrected and collapsed into unique sequences using a nearest-neighbor algorithm that merged closely related sequences. V, D and J gene segments were assigned by aligning CDR3 sequences to IMGT reference sequences. For a sequence to be retained, a match of at least six nucleotides to both a V gene segment and a J gene segment was required. Rearrangements were called productive when the CDR3 lacked stop codons and stayed in frame with V and J; all others were non-productive. CDR3 was defined according to IMGT convention as the region running from the second conserved V-encoded cysteine to the conserved J-encoded phenylalanine. In an earlier analysis of more than 550 of the donors, sequences lacking an unambiguous match to a single V gene segment were excluded. An earlier analysis of fewer than 750 of the donors classified V segments as functional when productive rearrangements were above 56.7% and as segregating when the standard deviation between donors was above 5%. A statistical classification framework was built to diagnose cytomegalovirus status from the catalog of TCR beta chain sequences. V and J gene assignment, in a later analysis, came from comparing TCR nucleotide sequences with IMGT/GENE-DB human TR gene sequences. A later analysis assigned CDR3 sequences and most-parsimonious VDJ recombination scenarios with the TCRdist pipeline. In a later analysis, each TCR beta chain was defined by its CDR3 amino acid sequence together with its V-gene family, and reads lacking a unique V-gene family were excluded. In a later analysis, several hundred highly shared, low-generation-probability nucleotide sequences were removed to address suspected cross-contamination and a sequencing artifact. For each public chain, a later analysis derived a clonal expansion index from normalized ranks of inferred template counts within each repertoire. A later analysis computed generation probabilities with a VDJ recombination model fitted to out-of-frame rearrangements, and checked the results against IGoR. In a later analysis, TCR-TCR, TCR-HLA and TCR-CMV co-occurrence was scored with hypergeometric tests, and a repertoire-size bias correction was applied to TCR pairs. In a later analysis, false discovery rates were estimated by permuting HLA or CMV assignments 20 times. A later analysis grouped co-occurring TCRs with DBSCAN, adding TCRdist sequence similarity when clustering within HLA-allele-positive subsets. Repertoires with fewer than 30,000 or more than 120,000 public chains, plus five repertoires with anomalous nucleotide sharing, were excluded from co-occurrence clustering. TCRdb carries this immuneACCESS record with in-frame sequences only. Its versions omit some clonotypes, under half of them owing to an unresolved V gene in the studies checked, with the rest unexplained. V and J calls and clone size are as listed in that table; D and trimming were resolved from the DNA. For this sample there are some 210,000 clones; about 83% appear just once. The ten largest clones capture 9.5% to 13% of the sample.

Overall study outcomes, separate from this receptor: Most TCR sequences were observed very rarely across donors, whereas some public TCRs were present in many individuals. A later analysis found that HLA-associated TCR beta chains were more clonally expanded and had lower generation probabilities than equally common non-associated chains. When HLA alleles, especially DR and DQ, strongly co-occurred, attributing TCR associations to individual alleles was difficult. The study gave a list of under 200 TCR beta chains associated with cytomegalovirus. The classifier was reported to diagnose cytomegalovirus status with high specificity and sensitivity in both the original and validation cohorts. Linkage disequilibrium might explain the correlated functional status among segregating V segments, but an unknown experimental factor could not be excluded. The sequencing pipeline was judged likely to have produced a cluster of highly shared sequence variants as a technical artifact. The only immune exposure information available for the cohort was CMV serostatus. The authors suggested that the approach could potentially be extended to other disease states and immunological phenotypes. Several of the top co-occurrence clusters appeared to be linked to parvovirus B19, influenza, CMV and Epstein-Barr virus, according to a later analysis. According to a later genetic analysis, donors in an Asian-associated ancestry cluster had fewer N-insertions in productive TCRs than the approximately 630-donor mean. A further reported finding was that TCR beta sequences accurately predicted the HLA-A and HLA-B alleles for most subjects in the first cohort. At a false discovery rate of 0.05, a later analysis linked approximately 18,000 TCR beta sequences to specific HLA alleles. In a later analysis, the rate of TCR association differed among HLA loci, with DRB1 alleles having the most associated TCRs and HLA-C alleles having the fewest. A few of the identified cytomegalovirus-associated TCR beta chains were confirmed in vitro to be specific for cytomegalovirus antigens. An association between a missense DCLRE1C variant and V-gene and J-gene trimming of TCR beta chains was found in a later genetic analysis and replicated in an independent cohort. Most CMV-associated TCR beta chains appeared to be HLA-restricted in a later analysis, and the HLA associations seemed to be driven largely by CMV exposure. The earlier analysis of a few hundred of the donors excluded some 15 rarely observed V segments, including chromosome 9 orphons, because counts were too low. In this cohort, only TCR beta chains were sequenced, and detectable features were limited by the absence of alpha or paired-chain data. In an earlier analysis of several hundred of the donors, most TCR beta V segments were observed in productive rearrangements about 90% or about 30% of the time, broadly matching IMGT annotations. HLA typing was unavailable for some donors at each locus, so association tests used only the typed subset. The 87-base-pair reads could not distinguish some IMGT-functional V segments, including TRBV6-2 and TRBV6-3, so those segments were excluded. Roughly uniform sequencing depth across donors was assumed in presence/absence analyses, although this assumption may not hold.

V loses 1 base at its end and J loses 3 bases; junction bases beyond the gene matches: 18. The germline V gene specifies SGHDT as CDR1 and YYEEEE as CDR2. The cysteine opens and the phenylalanine closes a CDR3 of 19 amino acids. The CDR3 DNA has 57 bases and is translated from base 1. As regards this clone: The clone's antigen remains unknown. The record has no base qualities; no much larger clone is one base away.

The sequencing input was PBMCs. In this chain, TRBV5-6 is recombined with TRBJ1-2; 7 junctional bases match TRBD1. This receptor was taken from a woman aged 50 to 65 in good health and CMV-seropositive. The CDR3 here reads CASSLQGGDRVEGDYGYTF. The sequenced DNA is TGTGCCAGCAGCTTGCAGGGGGGTGACAGGGTAGAGGGGGACTATGGCTACACCTTC.